These 10 T cell receptor beta chains were sequenced from one sample in a study of blood T cell repertoires in COVID-19. The protocol was immunoSEQ multiplex PCR, while the TCRdb copy is restricted to in-frame clones and leaves out a portion. The sample contains about 69,000 clones, about four fifths of which appear only once. What was sequenced was peripheral blood. The origin of the receptors is a human donor in a cohort sampled during active COVID-19.

The chain couples TRBV27 to TRBJ2-7; 12 positions agree with TRBD2. The CDR3 length is 14 residues. Germline V gene lookup returns CDR1 MNHEY and CDR2 SMNVEV (reference sequence). The trim removed 5 bases at V and 6 bases at J, leaving 5 bases unmatched. Here the CDR3 reads CASSTRTSGIEQYF. CDR3 DNA sequence: TGTGCCAGCAGTACGCGGACTAGCGGGATCGAGCAGTACTTC.

This clone was seen a handful of times. The V gene is TRBV21-1, the J gene TRBJ2-7; the table gives TRBD1 as D, unverified against the DNA. TRBV21-1 is reported as a pseudogene. The CDR3 is 14 residues long. CDR3 in DNA: TGTGCCAGCAGCCCCCGGGACAGGGCCTACGAGCAGTACTTC. Translated, it gives CASSPRDRAYEQYF.

The CDR3 is CATSRGTAGEKLFF. In DNA form, the CDR3 reads TGTGCCACCAGCAGAGGGACTGCCGGGGAAAAACTGTTTTTT. This chain joins TRBV15 and TRBJ1-4, with no clear D. The CDR3 has 14 residues. V was clipped by 1 base and J by 8 bases, with 11 bases between them. Germline loops: CDR1 LNHNV, CDR2 YYDKDF (reference sequence).

The V gene is TRBV3-1 (or the pseudogene TRBV3-2), the J gene TRBJ1-3; D is undetermined. Per the germline V gene, CDR1 is LGHDT and CDR2 is YNNKEL (reference sequence). Trimming left V 4 bases short and J 7 bases short, with 11 bases between. The CDR3 sequence is 13 residues long. The CDR3 sequence: CASSLELANTIYF. The CDR3 region has the DNA TGTGCCAGCAGCCTAGAACTTGCGAACACCATATATTTT.

This rearrangement joins TRBV7-2 to TRBJ1-3; D call uncertain. The CDR3 has 17 residues. CDR1 SGHTA and CDR2 FQGNSA come from the germline V gene. The germline V and J ends were trimmed by 4 bases and 0 bases, with 16 bases remaining between them. In DNA form, the CDR3 reads TGTGCCAGCAGCTCCTTAGGTGGGCCTGACTCTGGAAACACCATATATTTT. Translated, it gives CASSSLGGPDSGNTIYF. Full variable domain (outside the CDR3, taken from reference TRBV7-2 and TRBJ1-3): GAGVSQSPSNKVTEKGKDVELRCDPISGHTALYWYRQSLGQGLEFLIYFQGNSAPDKSGLPSDRFSAERTGGSVSTLTIQRTQQEDSAVYLCASSSLGGPDSGNTIYFGEGSWLTVV.

The chain joins TRBV2 to TRBJ2-5; 11 nucleotides line up with TRBD2. The germline CDR1 and CDR2 sequences are SNHLY and FYNNEI. This CDR3 region has 14 residues. V shed 7 bases and J 5 bases; nucleotides not matched to a gene: 6. The chain's CDR3 is CASNLAGGYETQYF. CDR3 bases: TGTGCCAGCAATCTAGCGGGGGGTTATGAGACCCAGTACTTC.

V gene TRBV3-1 (or the pseudogene TRBV3-2) combines with J gene TRBJ1-1, with 9 bases lining up with TRBD1. Losses at the gene ends were 7 bases for V and 2 bases for J; bases not matched to a gene: 2. Germline V lookup: CDR1 LGHDT, CDR2 YNNKEL (reference sequence). This CDR3 region has 13 residues. The CDR3 bases are TGTGCCAGCAAGGACAGGGGAAACACTGAAGCTTTCTTT. Protein product: CASKDRGNTEAFF.

Only one count was recorded for this clone. The chain has TRBV27 and TRBJ2-3; 11 bases align to TRBD2. The germline gives CDR1 MNHEY, CDR2 SMNVEV (reference sequence). This CDR3 has 16 amino acids. Trimming at V came to 5 bases and at J to 3 bases, leaving 7 bases not matched to a gene. CDR3 DNA sequence: TGTGCCAGCAGTCATCTAGCGGGAGGATGTACAGATACGCAGTATTTT. This sequence encodes CASSHLAGGCTDTQYF.

The gene calls are TRBV10-2 and TRBJ2-2; D not certain. The length of the CDR3 is 11 residues. Between the trimmed V and J ends, which lost 8 bases and 8 bases, there was a span of 9 bases. The V gene's germline CDR1 is WSHSY and CDR2 SAAADI. CDR3 region: CASQRSGELFF. The CDR3 bases are TGCGCCAGCCAGAGGAGTGGGGAGCTGTTTTTT.

The chain is built from TRBV19 and TRBJ1-4; D gene ambiguous. Trimming cost V 2 bases and J 0 bases, with 7 bases left between them. The germline gives CDR1 LNHDA, CDR2 SQIVND (reference sequence). The length of the CDR3 is 15 residues. DNA of the CDR3: TGTGCCAGTAGTATATCCGCGGCAACTAATGAAAAACTGTTTTTT. As protein: CASSISAATNEKLFF.